This T cell receptor beta chain is from a study of T cells in localized non-small cell lung cancer. The CDR3 has 17 amino acids. Germline V gene sequence: CDR1 SEHNR, CDR2 FQNEAQ (reference sequence). V was trimmed by 2 bases and J by 9 bases, leaving 25 bases between them. A remark on this clone: Its antigen is still unknown.

Assay used: immunoSEQ multiplex PCR; TCRdb lists only in-frame clones, some missing. The data show around 78,000 clones, 80% seen once. Study observations and caveats: Sequencing was limited to one tumor region, leaving the possibility of heterogeneity open. Uninvolved adjacent lung showed the highest T cell clonality, exceeding tumor.

The chain recombines TRBV7-9 with TRBJ1-2; possible D gene TRBD1, 6 bases. The receptor was isolated from a female donor at least 60 years old with stage I lung adenocarcinoma. Sequenced material: peripheral blood, taken before any cancer treatment. CDR3 in DNA: TGTGCCAGCAGCTTAATTTGGCGGACAGCCAAACAGGAAAGCTACACCTTC. Its protein product is CASSLIWRTAKQESYTF. The whole variable domain, filled in from reference TRBV7-9 and TRBJ1-2, reads DTGVSQNPRHKITKRGQNVTFRCDPISEHNRLYWYRQTLGQGPEFLTYFQNEAQLEKSRLLSDRFSAERPKGSFSTLEIQRTEQGDSAMYLCASSLIWRTAKQESYTFGSGTRLTVV.